One and the same sample provided the 21 T cell receptor beta chains below, sequenced in a study of cytomegalovirus exposure and HLA in healthy donors. The PCR used 60 Vbeta and 13 Jbeta primers. Method: immunoSEQ multiplex PCR; TCRdb's copy keeps in-frame clones and lacks some. Of about 90,000 clones listed, 60% to 85% are singletons. Sequenced sample: PBMCs. The receptor source for this set is a boy aged 5-17 years in good health and CMV-seronegative.

The chain joins TRBV4-1 to TRBJ1-1; D is unresolved. V was cut by 3 bases and J by 4 bases, with 6 bases left in between. CDR1 MGHRA and CDR2 YSYEKL come from the germline V gene. The CDR3 covers 12 residues. The CDR3: CASSHPGTEAFF. In DNA form, the CDR3 reads TGCGCCAGCAGCCATCCCGGCACTGAAGCTTTCTTT.

The V call is TRBV6-6, the J call TRBJ1-1; weak D call: TRBD1 (5 bases). Trimming took 6 bases from V and 7 from J, leaving 6 bases between them. The CDR3 is 10 amino acids. CDR1 and CDR2 (germline): MNHNY, SVGAGI (reference sequence). This CDR3 reads CASSQGEAFF. Written as DNA, the CDR3 is TGTGCCAGCAGCCAGGGTGAAGCTTTCTTT.

This clone was recorded only once. The chain has TRBV18 and TRBJ2-7; 10 bases are shared with TRBD1. CDR1 is KGHSH and CDR2 is LQKENI in the germline V gene. The CDR3 spans 15 residues. After removal of 6 bases from V and 6 bases from J, the junction contained 11 bases not matched to a gene. CDR3 bases: TGTGCCAGCTCGGACAGGGGGAGTATATCGGGCGAGCAGTACTTC. This translates into CASSDRGSISGEQYF.

The genes are TRBV9 and TRBJ2-2; D call uncertain. Germline CDR1 and CDR2: SGDLS and YYNGEE. This CDR3 has 13 amino acids. V was shortened by 4 bases and J by 7 bases, with 11 bases between the two germline ends. The CDR3 sequence is CASSLGSGGELFF. Here the CDR3 DNA reads TGTGCCAGCAGCCTCGGGTCGGGCGGGGAGCTGTTTTTT.

The gene calls are TRBV5-1 and TRBJ2-2, with D possibly being TRBD2 (5 bases). Between the trimmed V and J ends, which lost 5 bases and 5 bases, there was a span of 10 bases. CDR3 length equals 13 residues. Germline assignment: CDR1 SGHRS and CDR2 YFSETQ. The CDR3 sequence: CASSREGTGELFF. The CDR3, as DNA: TGCGCCAGCAGTCGGGAAGGGACCGGGGAGCTGTTTTTT.

This clone was observed a handful of times. V is TRBV6-1 and J is TRBJ1-5, with 7 bases matching TRBD1. From germline, CDR1 is MNHNS and CDR2 SASEGT. V gave up 2 bases and J gave up 7 bases; unmatched junction bases: 5. This CDR3 is built from 14 residues. Written as DNA, the CDR3 is TGTGCCAGCAGTGAACGAGGGGGCGAACAGCCCCAGCATTTT. Translated: CASSERGGEQPQHF.

In its sample, this clone was seen once. The chain employs TRBV7-9 and TRBJ1-5, with TRBD1 matching over 11 bases. V trimming: 5 bases; J trimming: 7 bases; junction bases outside the gene matches: 7. CDR1 is SEHNR, CDR2 FQNEAQ, per germline (reference sequence). The CDR3 is made up of 15 amino acids. The CDR3 region is CASSPGQGAWQPQHF. CDR3 DNA: TGTGCCAGCAGCCCCGGACAGGGGGCTTGGCAGCCCCAGCATTTT.

CDR3 amino acids: CASGPLHGGGRQPQHF. Here the CDR3 DNA reads TGTGCTAGTGGTCCGCTACACGGAGGAGGGAGACAGCCCCAGCATTTT. This chain uses TRBV12-5 with TRBJ1-5; no reliable D call. The V and J ends lost 5 bases and 7 bases respectively, with 21 bases between them. Germline V gene lookup returns CDR1 LGHNT and CDR2 FRNRAP. CDR3 length: 16 residues.

The CDR3 DNA reads as TGTGCCAGCAGCTCCAAACCGGGACAGGGGGCCGGGGAGCTGTTTTTT. This gives the protein CASSSKPGQGAGELFF. The chain has TRBV6-4 and TRBJ2-2, with 11 bases that match TRBD1. The CDR3 has 16 residues. Germline V gives CDR1 MRHNA, CDR2 SNTAGT. J was trimmed by 6 bases and V by 6 bases; bases with no gene match: 9.

The chain combines TRBV6-6 with TRBJ2-7, with D perhaps matching TRBD1 (5 bases). The V end was cut by 5 bases, the J end by 1 base, with 9 bases between. The CDR3 consists of 13 residues. CDR1 is MNHNY, CDR2 SVGAGI, per germline (reference sequence). The chain's CDR3 is CASSAQGSYEQYF. Written as DNA, the CDR3 is TGTGCCAGCAGTGCGCAGGGTTCCTACGAGCAGTACTTC.

V gene TRBV6-5 combines with J gene TRBJ2-1; TRBD1 is a possible D gene (6 bases). The ends were cut back, 8 bases at V and 5 bases at J, with 19 bases in the middle. The CDR3 covers 15 residues. In germline, CDR1 is MNHEY, CDR2 SVGAGI. CDR3 sequence reads: CASSRFFGGNNEQFF. CDR3 coding DNA: TGTGCCAGCTCCCGCTTTTTTGGGGGCAACAATGAGCAGTTCTTC.

The genes are TRBV9 and TRBJ1-5; D is uncertain. Between the trimmed V and J ends, which lost 0 bases and 0 bases, there was a span of 7 bases. The CDR3 is 15 amino acids. CDR1 and CDR2 (germline): SGDLS, YYNGEE. This CDR3 reads CASSVEAYSNQPQHF. CDR3 nucleotide sequence: TGTGCCAGCAGCGTAGAAGCTTATAGCAATCAGCCCCAGCATTTT.

The chain carries TRBV5-1 and TRBJ2-5; D is perhaps TRBD1 (6 bases). The CDR3 runs 13 residues. Trimming cost V 7 bases and J 0 bases, with 10 bases left between them. Germline CDR1 is SGHRS and CDR2 is YFSETQ. The CDR3 loop reads CASGTQYQETQYF. The CDR3 DNA is TGCGCCAGCGGGACACAGTACCAAGAGACCCAGTACTTC. Full variable domain (remainder filled in from reference TRBV5-1 and TRBJ2-5): KAGVTQTPRYLIKTRGQQVTLSCSPISGHRSVSWYQQTPGQGLQFLFEYFSETQRNKGNFPGRFSGRQFSNSRSEMNVSTLELGDSALYLCASGTQYQETQYFGPGTRLLVL.

A few counts support this clone. The V gene is TRBV7-3, the J gene TRBJ2-1; 9 positions agree with TRBD1. Germline lookup yields CDR1 SGHTA and CDR2 FQGTGA. This CDR3 region has 17 residues. Losses at the gene ends were 5 bases for V and 1 base for J; bases not matched to a gene: 9. This CDR3 reads CASSLTGGAESYNEQFF. CDR3 sequence (DNA): TGTGCCAGCAGCCTTACAGGGGGCGCGGAATCCTACAATGAGCAGTTCTTC. Combining the CDR3 with reference TRBV7-3 and TRBJ2-1 gives the whole variable domain GAGVSQTPSNKVTEKGKYVELRCDPISGHTALYWYRQSLGQGPEFLIYFQGTGAADDSGLPNDRFFAVRPEGSVSTLKIQRTERGDSAVYLCASSLTGGAESYNEQFFGPGTRLTVL.

In regard to this clone: This sample includes further DNA sequences coding for the same CDR3. The CDR3 spells CASSSKTRQGAGNEQFF. In DNA, the CDR3 is TGTGCCAGCAGCTCTAAGACCCGACAGGGGGCTGGGAATGAGCAGTTCTTC. The chain recombines TRBV5-4 with TRBJ2-1; 10 nucleotides line up with TRBD1. The CDR3 contains 17 residues. With 3 bases clipped from V and 7 bases from J, the junction kept 13 bases outside the gene matches. The germline V gene has CDR1 SGHNT and CDR2 YYREEE (reference sequence).

The chain carries TRBV30 and TRBJ2-7; TRBD2 is a possible D gene (5 bases). The V end was cut by 2 bases, the J end by 3 bases, with 23 bases between. The CDR3 is made up of 17 amino acids. CDR1 and CDR2 (germline): GTSNPN, SVGIG (reference sequence). The chain's CDR3 is CAWSLLSQEADIYEQYF. The CDR3, as DNA: TGTGCCTGGAGTCTCCTGTCGCAGGAGGCCGATATCTACGAGCAGTACTTC.

Only a few counts were recorded for this clone. The chain recombines TRBV14 with TRBJ1-3, with 8 bases that match TRBD1. Germline trimming cut 1 base from V and 7 bases from J; bases unmatched to any gene: 3. Germline CDR1 and CDR2: SGHDN and FVKESK. The CDR3 is 14 residues long. The CDR3 region is CASSQGTGWNTIYF. CDR3 DNA: TGTGCCAGCAGCCAAGGGACAGGGTGGAACACCATATATTTT.

The chain is built from TRBV9 and TRBJ1-4; 8 nucleotides align to TRBD1. The CDR3 has 14 amino acids. V trimming: 2 bases; J trimming: 4 bases; junction bases outside the gene matches: 1. Germline loops: CDR1 SGDLS, CDR2 YYNGEE. CDR3 sequence (DNA): TGTGCCAGCAGCGTGGACAGGGATAATGAAAAACTGTTTTTT. Amino acid sequence: CASSVDRDNEKLFF.

This clone showed up many times. The chain joins TRBV4-3 to TRBJ2-1; D is perhaps TRBD1 (7 bases). With 0 bases removed from V and 7 bases from J, the gap between germline ends came to 10 bases. The CDR3 is 14 residues long. Germline-derived CDR1 and CDR2 are LGHNA and YSLEER. For the CDR3, the DNA is TGCGCCAGCAGCCAAGATCCAGGGGGGAATGAGCAGTTCTTC. Residues: CASSQDPGGNEQFF.

The gene calls are TRBV18 and TRBJ1-1; 7 bases line up with TRBD1. CDR3 length: 14 residues. The germline V gene has CDR1 KGHSH and CDR2 LQKENI. Trimming cost V 6 bases and J 2 bases; bases outside gene matches: 6. The CDR3 DNA is TGTGCCAGCTCCCTTCAGGGGGTAAACACTGAAGCTTTCTTT. Protein: CASSLQGVNTEAFF.

V gene TRBV25-1 combines with J gene TRBJ2-3; the D is unclear. Germline values: CDR1 MGHDK, CDR2 SYGVNS. The CDR3 totals 14 residues. Trimming took 6 bases from V and 5 from J, leaving 15 bases between them. CDR3 DNA sequence: TGTGCCAGCAGCTCCCAGGCCAGGAAAGATACGCAGTATTTT. This translates into CASSSQARKDTQYF. Variable domain in full (rest from reference TRBV25-1 and TRBJ2-3): EADIYQTPRYLVIGTGKKITLECSQTMGHDKMYWYQQDPGMELHLIHYSYGVNSTEKGDLSSESTVSRIRTEHFPLTLESARPSHTSQYLCASSSQARKDTQYFGPGTRLTVL.